This T cell receptor beta chain was captured by sequencing in a study of regulatory T cells in long-lasting Graves disease (TCRdb year 2021). Broadly, across the study: Patients with newly diagnosed Graves' disease had been on antithyroid drugs for under 3 months. The study took place in China and was registered as a clinical trial. TCR sequencing covered some 13 persistent and about 20 newly diagnosed Graves' disease patients, some 35 samples in total. Persistent Graves' disease patients were compared with newly diagnosed Graves' disease patients by peripheral blood TCR sequencing and RNA sequencing.

This clonotype appeared a few times. Its antigen remains undetermined. Base qualities are missing; no much larger clone stands one base away. To prepare the library, multiplex PCR was applied. The sample was run on an Illumina HiSeq 4000. TCR beta libraries were built with iRepertoire HTBI primers and Arm-PCR amplification of CDR3 regions. Before sequencing, the PCR products underwent gel purification. The authors' analysis ran thus. Gene usage analysis of CDR3 amino acid clonotypes relied on the roughly 64 TRBV and more than twelve TRBJ segments identified across samples. Filtered high-quality paired reads were merged into contigs using COPE and FqMerger. BLAST was used to align contigs to the IMGT TRBV, TRBD and TRBJ reference genes, and CDR3 was defined following IMGT. Clonotypes above 0.1% frequency were classified as highly expanded clones. Shannon entropy was used to measure repertoire diversity, and the Gini coefficient was used to measure V-J evenness. Public clonotypes were defined as clonotypes shared by more than one individual. The public reads were quality trimmed at Q25 with fastp and then assembled into clones with MiXCR by TCRdb, keeping productive beta chains. Each record represents a unique CDR3 protein, reported with the most common genes and DNA among its rows. The V and J calls reflect TCRdb's pipeline rather than the authors' work. The sample table lists more than 400,000 distinct CDR3 sequences, about 16% of them with a count of one. The ten largest clonotypes hold approximately 11% of the sample.

Based on the germline V gene, the CDR1 and CDR2 sequences are MGHRA and YSYEKL. V was cut back by 4 bases and J by 0 bases, leaving a gap of 19 bases between them. The cysteine opens and the phenylalanine closes a CDR3 of 18 amino acids. This entry keeps only the CDR3 DNA: 54 bases, framed from base 1. The time point label for this specimen denotes: newly diagnosed GD, antithyroid drugs for less than 3 months. For both TCR sequencing and RNA sequencing, RNA was extracted from PBMCs using TRIzol. The diagnosis of Graves' disease was made according to American Thyroid Association guidelines. The patients came from an endocrinology department in Xi'an, China. From each patient, about 9.7 milliliters of peripheral blood was collected into an EDTA anticoagulant tube. Ficoll Paque Plus density gradient separation was used to isolate PBMCs, and no further T cell sorting was done. An Agilent 2100 Bioanalyzer and agarose gel were used to check RNA quality, while a NanoDrop 2000 measured RNA concentration.

Results and caveats for the whole study, not just this receptor: The small sample size was acknowledged by the authors as a limitation that may reduce accuracy. Preferential use of TRBV28, TRBJ1-2 and TRBJ2-5 was observed in persistent disease, whereas TRBV20-1 and TRBJ2-1 were favored in newly diagnosed disease. A larger number of public clonotypes was shared among persistent patients (2,741) than among newly diagnosed patients (roughly 1,000). Peripheral blood alone was examined, since thyroid tissue, which constituted the primary lesion, could not be accessed. Compared with newly diagnosed patients, persistent Graves' disease patients had lower TCR Shannon entropy and fewer highly expanded clones, which suggests clonal expansion. Sequencing and analysis were limited to the TCR beta chain.

The same data also went into a second study, on T cells in Graves' hyperthyroidism and ophthalmopathy. As described in the second report: A patient counted as having stable Graves' hyperthyroidism if no progression to ophthalmopathy occurred over 18 months of follow-up. Hyperthyroidism patients were newly diagnosed, had a disease duration of under 2 months, and were aged 18 to 65 years. The study excluded patients with uncontrolled infections, other autoimmune diseases, pregnancy or lactation. Clinical symptoms, serum thyroxine and TRAb, thyroid ultrasound, and orbital computed tomography formed the basis for the diagnoses. The first round of RT-PCR for the TCR CDR3 was performed with the HTBI primer set and the Qiagen OneStep RT-PCR kit. Most expanded thyroid clonotypes (frequency above 0.001) were also detected in blood, suggesting blood repertoires may reflect thyroid immune responses. A 13 V-J signature model separated ophthalmopathy from stable hyperthyroidism, with around 88% sensitivity and around 84% specificity in cross-validation and 80%/75% in testing. In validation, the model predicted progression to ophthalmopathy a median of about 6 months before onset, with 65% to 71% sensitivity and about 75% specificity. A discovery cohort of about 95 patients, 43 with Graves' ophthalmopathy and about 58 with stable Graves' hyperthyroidism, was used to find distinguishing TCR V-J signatures. Prospective prediction of ophthalmopathy was tested in an independent validation cohort of approximately 19 hyperthyroidism patients and 15 to 17 patients who later progressed to ophthalmopathy. The 75 to 100 discovery patients were randomly split 7:3 into training and test sets. The study also compared thyroid tissue and blood T-cell repertoires from over 5 Graves' hyperthyroidism patients. After sampling, hyperthyroidism patients received methimazole starting at 30 mg daily, and ophthalmopathy patients received high-dose intravenous methylprednisolone. Libraries were constructed in a second round of multiplex PCR, after which size selection and purification were carried out. Paired-end sequencing of the libraries was performed with 100 bp reads on an Illumina HiSeq2000. SOAPnuke was used to process the raw data, throwing out any read that contained adapters or uncalled bases, had a mean Phred below 15, or lacked an exact constant-primer or identifier match. High-quality paired reads were merged using COPE v1.2.5, and each unique nucleotide sequence was defined as a clonotype. MiTCR v1.1 was used to align clonotypes to the IMGT TRBV, TRBD and TRBJ reference segments. The analysis included only V-J combinations with a frequency above 0.0001, which together covered around 99% of the repertoires. A TCS score was defined as the ratio between F50 (clonal expansion) and ExV (chaos), using BLOSUM62-based TCRdist between CDR3 peptides within each V-J. Welch's t-statistics and random forest reduced around 550 V-J features to roughly 13, which were used in a naive Bayes classifier (R e1071). Sample size was not statistically predetermined, and blinding of investigators to group allocation was not performed. The paper describes TCR Vbeta CDR3 sequencing of around 130 peripheral blood samples, made up of some 42 ophthalmopathy patients, roughly 75 hyperthyroidism patients and approximately 17 progressor patients.

The chain is made from TRBV4-1 and TRBJ1-5; TRBD1 could be the D gene, as 6 bases match. This specimen consisted of peripheral blood mononuclear cells (PBMCs), obtained at new diagnosis, from a patient treated with antithyroid drugs. The TCR was taken from a woman aged 25 to 39 with Graves disease. Donor details come from another sample of the same person, matched by shared clones. CDR3 region: CASSLLPRDIYSNQPQHF. The sequence in DNA is TGCGCCAGCAGCCTCCTCCCGAGGGACATTTATAGCAATCAGCCCCAGCATTTT.